This T cell receptor beta chain was profiled in a study of metastatic and nonmetastatic thyroid tumors. Study-wide points: The reported finding was significantly higher TCR beta diversity in malignant thyroid tumors relative to benign nodules, in blood and tumor.

Patients were all untreated before their thyroid surgery. TCRdb reprocessed the PCR reads using MiXCR. The sample yields roughly 13,000 clones, over 25% seen once. This clone was counted many times. Its antigen remains unidentified. Germline V gives CDR1 KGHSH, CDR2 LQKENI. J gave up 4 bases and V 7 bases, and 5 bases lay outside the gene matches. The CDR3 extends over 14 amino acids. Sequencing was performed on tumor tissue. This receptor was obtained from a female donor with papillary thyroid cancer or a benign thyroid nodule (not recorded which). Some clones in this sample may be carry-over from other donors' samples. This chain joins TRBV18 and TRBJ1-1, with 11 bases fitting TRBD1. CDR3 sequence (DNA): TGTGCCAGCTTATCCGGGACAGGGGGCACTGAAGCTTTCTTT. Translated, it gives CASLSGTGGTEAFF.